This T cell receptor beta chain was retrieved from a study of cytomegalovirus exposure and HLA in healthy donors. Study results and caveats: In most subjects, TCR beta sequences reportedly gave accurate predictions of HLA-A and HLA-B alleles.

As to this clone: Its target is not known.

V lost 0 bases and J 5 bases, leaving 4 bases between the germline ends. The CDR3 contains 13 residues. Germline lookup yields CDR1 SGHTA and CDR2 FQGNSA. Researchers ran the PCR with 60 Vbeta and 13 Jbeta primers. The method was immunoSEQ multiplex PCR; TCRdb's version includes in-frame clones alone and lacks a portion of them. The table lists roughly 110,000 clones, about three quarters of them singletons. The sequenced sample consisted of PBMCs. This TCR derives from a man younger than 40 in good health and CMV-seronegative. The chain has TRBV7-2 and TRBJ1-4; D not resolved. CDR3 DNA sequence: TGTGCCAGCAGCTTAGCTCTAAATGAAAAACTGTTTTTT. It codes for CASSLALNEKLFF.